At least ten counts were recorded for the clone carrying this TCR beta chain. Antigen: not known. Until they underwent thyroid surgery, no patient had received any treatment. The entry originates in a study of metastatic and nonmetastatic thyroid tumors. The wider study: Repertoires from blood and tumor or nodule tissue of malignant and benign thyroid patients were compared. Overall study results and limits: Malignant tumors reportedly showed significantly higher TCR beta diversity than benign nodules in both blood and tumor.

Original methodology: The distant-metastasis classifier for papillary thyroid cancer was built from CDR3 differences across clinicopathological groups. TCRdb re-analyzed the PCR reads through MiXCR. The V and J calls were determined by TCRdb, not by the authors. Found here are 45,000 to 65,000 clones, approximately 22% of them singletons; the top ten hold 4% to 5%. Germline lookup yields CDR1 SGHVS and CDR2 FNYEAQ. Germline trimming cut 3 bases from V and 6 bases from J; bases unmatched to any gene: 11. The CDR3 has 15 residues. This receptor was obtained from a female donor with papillary thyroid cancer or a benign thyroid nodule (not recorded which). Some clones in this sample may be carry-over from other donors' samples. Material: blood. The genes are TRBV7-6 and TRBJ2-7; 7 bases are a match to TRBD2. CDR3 loop: CASSFGLSGEPEQYF. The CDR3 DNA is TGTGCCAGCAGCTTTGGCCTAAGCGGGGAGCCCGAGCAGTACTTC.